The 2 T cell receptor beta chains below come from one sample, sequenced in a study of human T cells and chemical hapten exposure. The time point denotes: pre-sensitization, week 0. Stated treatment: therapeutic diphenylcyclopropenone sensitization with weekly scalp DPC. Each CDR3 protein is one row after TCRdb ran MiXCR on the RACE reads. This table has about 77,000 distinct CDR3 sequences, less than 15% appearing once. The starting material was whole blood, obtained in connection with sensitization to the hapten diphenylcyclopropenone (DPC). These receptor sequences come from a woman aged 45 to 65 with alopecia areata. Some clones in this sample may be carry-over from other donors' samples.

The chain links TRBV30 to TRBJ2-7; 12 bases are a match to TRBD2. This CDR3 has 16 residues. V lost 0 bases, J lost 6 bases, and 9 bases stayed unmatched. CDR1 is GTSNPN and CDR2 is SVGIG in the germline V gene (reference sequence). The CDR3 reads CAWSVGLAGGYAEQYF. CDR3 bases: TGTGCCTGGAGTGTAGGGCTAGCGGGAGGGTACGCCGAGCAGTACTTC.

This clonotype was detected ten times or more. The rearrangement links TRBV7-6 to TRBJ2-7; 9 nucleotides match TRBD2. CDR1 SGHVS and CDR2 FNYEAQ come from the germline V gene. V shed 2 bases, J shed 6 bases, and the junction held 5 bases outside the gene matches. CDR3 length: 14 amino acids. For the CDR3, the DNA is TGTGCCAGCAGCTTACGGCGGGAGGGCCCCGAGCAGTACTTC. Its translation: CASSLRREGPEQYF.